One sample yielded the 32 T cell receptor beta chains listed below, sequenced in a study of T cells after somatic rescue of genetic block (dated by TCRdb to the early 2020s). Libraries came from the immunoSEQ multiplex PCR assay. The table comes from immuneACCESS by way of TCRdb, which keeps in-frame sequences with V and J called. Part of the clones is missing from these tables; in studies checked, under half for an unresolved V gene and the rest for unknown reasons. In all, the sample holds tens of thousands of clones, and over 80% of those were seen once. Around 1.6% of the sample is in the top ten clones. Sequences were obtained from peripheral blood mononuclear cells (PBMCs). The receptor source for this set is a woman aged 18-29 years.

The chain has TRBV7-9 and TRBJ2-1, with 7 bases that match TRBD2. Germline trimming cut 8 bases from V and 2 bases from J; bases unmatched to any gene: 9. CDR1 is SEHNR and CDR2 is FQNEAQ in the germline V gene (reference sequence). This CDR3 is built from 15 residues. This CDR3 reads CASPSTSATYNEQFF. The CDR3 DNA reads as TGTGCCAGCCCGTCAACTAGCGCAACCTACAATGAGCAGTTCTTC.

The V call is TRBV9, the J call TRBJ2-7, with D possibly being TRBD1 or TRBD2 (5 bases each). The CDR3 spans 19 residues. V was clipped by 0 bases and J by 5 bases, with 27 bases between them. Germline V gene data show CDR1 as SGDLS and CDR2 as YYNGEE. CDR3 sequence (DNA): TGTGCCAGCAGCGTAGGGAATTTATTCGGGACCTACGATGTAGACGAGCAGTACTTC. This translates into CASSVGNLFGTYDVDEQYF.

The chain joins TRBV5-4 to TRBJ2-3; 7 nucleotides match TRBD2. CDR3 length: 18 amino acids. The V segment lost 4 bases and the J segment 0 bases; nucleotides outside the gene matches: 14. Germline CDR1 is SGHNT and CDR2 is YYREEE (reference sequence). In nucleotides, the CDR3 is TGTGCCAGCAGCCCGACTAGCTGGCATTACGGTAGCACAGATACGCAGTATTTT. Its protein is CASSPTSWHYGSTDTQYF.

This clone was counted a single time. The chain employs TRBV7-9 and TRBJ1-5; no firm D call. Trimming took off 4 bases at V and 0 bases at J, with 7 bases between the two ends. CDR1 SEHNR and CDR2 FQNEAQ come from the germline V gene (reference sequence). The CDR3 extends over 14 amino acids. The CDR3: CASSYSSSNQPQHF. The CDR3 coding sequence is TGTGCCAGCAGCTACTCCAGTAGCAATCAGCCCCAGCATTTT.

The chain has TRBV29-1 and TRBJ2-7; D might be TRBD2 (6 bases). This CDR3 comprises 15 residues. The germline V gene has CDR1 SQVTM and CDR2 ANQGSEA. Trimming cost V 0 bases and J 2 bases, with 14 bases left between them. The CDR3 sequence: CSVEEKRVTTYEQYF. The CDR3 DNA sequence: TGCAGCGTTGAAGAGAAGCGGGTGACTACCTACGAGCAGTACTTC.

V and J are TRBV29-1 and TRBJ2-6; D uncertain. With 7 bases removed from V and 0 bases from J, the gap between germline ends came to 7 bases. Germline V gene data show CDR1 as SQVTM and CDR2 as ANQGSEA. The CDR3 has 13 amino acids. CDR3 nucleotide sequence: TGCAGCGCCCGAAGCTCTGGGGCCAACGTCCTGACTTTC. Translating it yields CSARSSGANVLTF. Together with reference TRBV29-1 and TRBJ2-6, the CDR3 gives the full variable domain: SAVISQKPSRDICQRGTSLTIQCQVDSQVTMMFWYRQQPGQSLTLIATANQGSEATYESGFVIDKFPISRPNLTFSTLTVSNMSPEDSSIYLCSARSSGANVLTFGAGSRLTVL.

The CDR3 region is CASSVEGQFYEQYF. As DNA, the CDR3 is TGTGCCAGCAGCGTAGAAGGTCAGTTCTACGAGCAGTACTTC. The chain is built from TRBV9 and TRBJ2-7; no firm D call. V dropped 0 bases and J dropped 3 bases, with 10 bases sitting between them. Germline V CDR1 and CDR2: SGDLS, YYNGEE. The CDR3 has 14 residues.

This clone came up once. In DNA, the CDR3 is TGTGCCAGCTCGTCGGCCAGGAGGGATTTTTACAATGAGCAGTTCTTC. It translates to CASSSARRDFYNEQFF. The chain links TRBV18 to TRBJ2-1; perhaps TRBD2 as D (6 bases). The CDR3 runs 16 residues. Trimming removed 6 bases at V and 4 bases at J, with 19 bases between. Germline values: CDR1 KGHSH, CDR2 LQKENI.

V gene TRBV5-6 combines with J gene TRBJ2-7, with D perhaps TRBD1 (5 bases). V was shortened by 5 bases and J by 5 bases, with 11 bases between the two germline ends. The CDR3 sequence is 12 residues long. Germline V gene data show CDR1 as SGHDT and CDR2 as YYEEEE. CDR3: CASRATGNEQYF. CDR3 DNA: TGTGCCAGCAGGGCTACAGGTAACGAGCAGTACTTC.

CDR3 coding DNA: TGTGCCAGCAGCTTTACTAGCGAGTCCTACAATGAGCAGTTCTTC. It encodes CASSFTSESYNEQFF. The rearrangement joins TRBV7-6 to TRBJ2-1, with 7 bases aligning to TRBD2. Germline V gene sequence: CDR1 SGHVS, CDR2 FNYEAQ. CDR3 length: 15 residues. The V and J ends lost 3 bases and 1 base, in that order; junction bases with no gene match: 3.

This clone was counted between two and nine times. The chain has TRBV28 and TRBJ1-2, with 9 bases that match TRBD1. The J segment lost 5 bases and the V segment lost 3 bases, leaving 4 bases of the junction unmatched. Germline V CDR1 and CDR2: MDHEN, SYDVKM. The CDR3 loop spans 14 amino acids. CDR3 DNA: TGTGCCAGCAGTTTGGGGACAGGGCGATATGGCTACACCTTC. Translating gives CASSLGTGRYGYTF.

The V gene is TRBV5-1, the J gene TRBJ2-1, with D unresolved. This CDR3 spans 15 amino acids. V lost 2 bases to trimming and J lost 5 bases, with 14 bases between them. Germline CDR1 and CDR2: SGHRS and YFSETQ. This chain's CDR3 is CASSFGRPRDNEQFF. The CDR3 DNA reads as TGCGCCAGCAGCTTTGGTCGCCCCCGAGACAATGAGCAGTTCTTC.

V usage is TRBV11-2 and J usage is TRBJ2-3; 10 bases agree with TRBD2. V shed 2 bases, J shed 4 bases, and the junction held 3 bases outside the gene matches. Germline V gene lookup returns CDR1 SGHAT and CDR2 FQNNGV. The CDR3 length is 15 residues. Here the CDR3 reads CASSLQAGGADTQYF. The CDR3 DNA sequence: TGTGCCAGCAGCTTACAAGCGGGAGGGGCAGATACGCAGTATTTT.

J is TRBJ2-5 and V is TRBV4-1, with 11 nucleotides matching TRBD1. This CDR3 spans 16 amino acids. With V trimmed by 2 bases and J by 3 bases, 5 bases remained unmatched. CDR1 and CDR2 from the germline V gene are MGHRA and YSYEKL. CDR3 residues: CASSQTGTGGKETQYF. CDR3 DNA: TGCGCCAGCAGCCAAACAGGGACAGGGGGTAAAGAGACCCAGTACTTC.

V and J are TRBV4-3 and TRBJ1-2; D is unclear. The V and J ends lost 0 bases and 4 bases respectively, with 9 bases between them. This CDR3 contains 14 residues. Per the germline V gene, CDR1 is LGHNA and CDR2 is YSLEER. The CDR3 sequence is CASSQDLDSYGYTF. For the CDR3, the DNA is TGCGCCAGCAGCCAAGATCTGGACTCCTATGGCTACACCTTC.

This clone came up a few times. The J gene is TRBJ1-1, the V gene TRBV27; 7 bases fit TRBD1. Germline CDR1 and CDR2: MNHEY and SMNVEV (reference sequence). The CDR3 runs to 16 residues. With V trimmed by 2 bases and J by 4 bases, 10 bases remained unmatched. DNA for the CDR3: TGTGCCAGCAGTTTAAGTTTTGGCAGGGGGGGCACTGAAGCTTTCTTT. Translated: CASSLSFGRGGTEAFF.

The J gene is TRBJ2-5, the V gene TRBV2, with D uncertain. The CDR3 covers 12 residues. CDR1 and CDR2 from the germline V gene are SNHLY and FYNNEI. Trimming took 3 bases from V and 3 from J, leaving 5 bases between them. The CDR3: CASSDPKETQYF. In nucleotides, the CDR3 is TGTGCCAGCAGTGATCCTAAAGAGACCCAGTACTTC.

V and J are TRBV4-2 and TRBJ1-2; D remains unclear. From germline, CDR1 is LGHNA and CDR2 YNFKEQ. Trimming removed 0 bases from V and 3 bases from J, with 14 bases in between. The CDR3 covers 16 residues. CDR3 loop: CASSQDQRFVDYGYTF. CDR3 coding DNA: TGTGCCAGCAGCCAAGATCAGCGGTTTGTTGACTATGGCTACACCTTC.

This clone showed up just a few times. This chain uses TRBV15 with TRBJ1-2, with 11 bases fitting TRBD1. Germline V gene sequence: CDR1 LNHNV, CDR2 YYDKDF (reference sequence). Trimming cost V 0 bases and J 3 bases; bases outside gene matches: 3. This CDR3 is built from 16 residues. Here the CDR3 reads CATSRDGTGGYYGYTF. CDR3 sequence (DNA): TGTGCCACCAGCAGAGACGGGACAGGGGGATACTATGGCTACACCTTC.

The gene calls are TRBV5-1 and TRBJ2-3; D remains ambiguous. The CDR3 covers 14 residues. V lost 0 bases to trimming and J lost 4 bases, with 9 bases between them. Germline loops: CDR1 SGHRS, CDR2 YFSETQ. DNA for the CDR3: TGCGCCAGCAGCTTGGAATGGCCGGCAGATACGCAGTATTTT. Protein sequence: CASSLEWPADTQYF.

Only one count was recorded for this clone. CDR3 sequence (DNA): TGTGCCAGCAGCCAAACCCCACTAGCGGGAGCCCCGTTCTTC. Translation: CASSQTPLAGAPFF. The chain links TRBV11-2 to TRBJ2-1; 11 bases agree with TRBD2. V lost 5 bases and J lost 15; bases outside the gene matches: 12. The CDR3 has 14 amino acids. The germline gives CDR1 SGHAT, CDR2 FQNNGV.

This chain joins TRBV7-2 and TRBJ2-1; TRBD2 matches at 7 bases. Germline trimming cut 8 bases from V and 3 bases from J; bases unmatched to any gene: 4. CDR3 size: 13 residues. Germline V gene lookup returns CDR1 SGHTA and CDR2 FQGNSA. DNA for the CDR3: TGTGCCAGCGCAGCGGGGCACTACAATGAGCAGTTCTTC. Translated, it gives CASAAGHYNEQFF.

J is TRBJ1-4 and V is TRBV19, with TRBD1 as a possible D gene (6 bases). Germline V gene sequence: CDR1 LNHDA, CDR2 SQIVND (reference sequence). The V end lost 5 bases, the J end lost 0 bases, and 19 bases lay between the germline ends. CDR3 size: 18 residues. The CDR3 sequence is CASSAPYRVWATNEKLFF. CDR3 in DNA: TGTGCCAGTAGTGCCCCCTACAGGGTTTGGGCAACTAATGAAAAACTGTTTTTT.

The CDR3 protein is CASSVRRGTRDGYTF. In DNA form, the CDR3 reads TGTGCCAGCAGTGTCCGGAGGGGGACCCGAGATGGCTACACCTTC. The chain employs TRBV27 and TRBJ1-2, with D possibly matching TRBD1 (6 bases). Germline V lookup: CDR1 MNHEY, CDR2 SMNVEV (reference sequence). V was cut by 5 bases and J by 6 bases, with 19 bases left in between. The CDR3 spans 15 residues.

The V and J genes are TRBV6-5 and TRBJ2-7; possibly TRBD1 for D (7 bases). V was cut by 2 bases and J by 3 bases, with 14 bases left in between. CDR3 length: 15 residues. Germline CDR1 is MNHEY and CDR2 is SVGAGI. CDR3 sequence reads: CASSYGGTALYEQYF. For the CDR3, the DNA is TGTGCCAGCAGTTACGGCGGGACAGCTCTCTACGAGCAGTACTTC.

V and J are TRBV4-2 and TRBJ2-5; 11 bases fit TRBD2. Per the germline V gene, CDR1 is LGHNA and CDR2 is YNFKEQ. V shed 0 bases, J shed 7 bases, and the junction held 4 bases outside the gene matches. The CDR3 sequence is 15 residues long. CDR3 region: CASSQDELAGATQYF. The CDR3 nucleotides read TGTGCCAGCAGCCAAGATGAACTAGCGGGAGCGACCCAGTACTTC.

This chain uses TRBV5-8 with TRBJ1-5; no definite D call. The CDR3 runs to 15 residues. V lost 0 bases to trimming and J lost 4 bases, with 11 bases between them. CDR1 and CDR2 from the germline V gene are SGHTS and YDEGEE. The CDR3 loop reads CASSLGSVWNQPQHF. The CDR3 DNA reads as TGTGCCAGCAGCTTGGGGTCGGTGTGGAATCAGCCCCAGCATTTT.

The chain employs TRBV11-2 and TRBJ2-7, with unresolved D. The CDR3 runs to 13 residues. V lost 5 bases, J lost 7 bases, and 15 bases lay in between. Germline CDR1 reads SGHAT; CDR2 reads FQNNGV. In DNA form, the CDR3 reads TGTGCCAGCAGCCTCGACTTCGTGGGTGAGCAGTACTTC. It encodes CASSLDFVGEQYF.

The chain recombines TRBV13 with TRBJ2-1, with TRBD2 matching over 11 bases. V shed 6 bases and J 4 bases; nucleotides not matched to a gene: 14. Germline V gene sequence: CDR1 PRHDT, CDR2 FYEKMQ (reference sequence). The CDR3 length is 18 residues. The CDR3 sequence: CASSLTLAGDGGYNEQFF. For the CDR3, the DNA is TGTGCCAGCAGTTTAACACTAGCGGGAGACGGAGGGTACAATGAGCAGTTCTTC.

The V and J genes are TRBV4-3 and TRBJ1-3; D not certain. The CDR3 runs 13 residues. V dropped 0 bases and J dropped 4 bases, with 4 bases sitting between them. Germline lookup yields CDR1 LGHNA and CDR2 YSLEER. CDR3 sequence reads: CASSQEVGNTIYF. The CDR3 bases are TGCGCCAGCAGCCAAGAGGTCGGAAACACCATATATTTT.

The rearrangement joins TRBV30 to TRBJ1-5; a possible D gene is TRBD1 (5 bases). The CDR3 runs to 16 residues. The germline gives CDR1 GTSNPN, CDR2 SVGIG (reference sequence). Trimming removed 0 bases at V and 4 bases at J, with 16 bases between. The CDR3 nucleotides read TGTGCCTGGAGTGTAAAGGGGTGGAGGGTGAATCAGCCCCAGCATTTT. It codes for CAWSVKGWRVNQPQHF.

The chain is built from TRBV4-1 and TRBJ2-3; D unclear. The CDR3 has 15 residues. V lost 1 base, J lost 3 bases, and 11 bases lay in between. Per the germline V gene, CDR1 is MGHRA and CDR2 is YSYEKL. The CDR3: CASSQGTDLTDTQYF. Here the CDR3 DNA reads TGCGCCAGCAGCCAAGGCACAGATTTAACAGATACGCAGTATTTT.